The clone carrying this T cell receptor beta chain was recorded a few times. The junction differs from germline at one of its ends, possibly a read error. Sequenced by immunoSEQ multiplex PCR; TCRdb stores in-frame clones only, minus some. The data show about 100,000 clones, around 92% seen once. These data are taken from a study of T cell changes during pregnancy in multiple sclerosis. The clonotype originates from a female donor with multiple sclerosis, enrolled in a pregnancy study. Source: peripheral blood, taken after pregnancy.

For the CDR3, the DNA is TGTGCCAGCAGCCCCTGGGGAGTGAATTCGCCCCTCCACTTT. Amino acid sequence: CASSPWGVNSPLHF. The chain carries TRBV27 and TRBJ1-6; no firm D call. The CDR3 length is 14 residues. Germline assignment: CDR1 MNHEY and CDR2 SMNVEV (reference sequence).